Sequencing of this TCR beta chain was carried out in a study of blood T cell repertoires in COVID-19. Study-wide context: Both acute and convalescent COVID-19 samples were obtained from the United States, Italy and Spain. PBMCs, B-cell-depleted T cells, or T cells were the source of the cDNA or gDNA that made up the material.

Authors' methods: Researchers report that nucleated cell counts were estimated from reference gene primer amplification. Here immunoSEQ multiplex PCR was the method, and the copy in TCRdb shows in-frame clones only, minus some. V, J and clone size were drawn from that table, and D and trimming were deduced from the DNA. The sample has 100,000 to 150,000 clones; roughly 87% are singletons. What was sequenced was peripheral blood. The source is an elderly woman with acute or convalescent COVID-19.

As DNA, the CDR3 is TGTGCCAGCAGCACAAGACACGCCACTGAAGCTTTCTTT. Residues: CASSTRHATEAFF. The rearrangement joins TRBV21-1 to TRBJ1-1; whether TRBD1, the table's D call, matches the DNA was not checked. TRBV21-1 is a pseudogene. There are 13 residues in the CDR3.